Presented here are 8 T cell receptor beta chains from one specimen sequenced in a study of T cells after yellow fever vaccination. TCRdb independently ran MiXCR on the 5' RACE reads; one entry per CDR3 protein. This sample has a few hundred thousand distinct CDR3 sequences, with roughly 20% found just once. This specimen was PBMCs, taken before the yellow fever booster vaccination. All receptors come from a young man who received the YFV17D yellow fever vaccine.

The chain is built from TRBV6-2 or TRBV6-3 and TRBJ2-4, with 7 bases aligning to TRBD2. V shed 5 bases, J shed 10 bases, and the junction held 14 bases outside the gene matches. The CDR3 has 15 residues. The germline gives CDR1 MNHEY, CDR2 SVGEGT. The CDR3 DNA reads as TGTGCCAGCAGTCATGGACTAGTCGGCGCCACGATTCAGTACTTC. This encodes CASSHGLVGATIQYF.

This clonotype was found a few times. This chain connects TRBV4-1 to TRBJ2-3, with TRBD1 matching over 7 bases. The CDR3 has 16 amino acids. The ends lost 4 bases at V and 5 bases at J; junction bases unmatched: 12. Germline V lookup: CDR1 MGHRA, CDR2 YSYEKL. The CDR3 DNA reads TGCGCCAGCAGCCCGGTGGGCGACAGGGTGATAGATACGCAGTATTTT. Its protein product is CASSPVGDRVIDTQYF.

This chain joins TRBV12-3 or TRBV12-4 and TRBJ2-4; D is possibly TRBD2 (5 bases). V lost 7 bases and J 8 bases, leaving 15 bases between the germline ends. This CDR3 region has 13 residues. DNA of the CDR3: TGTGCCAGCACTACGGCCCCGGGATACATTCAGTACTTC. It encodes CASTTAPGYIQYF.

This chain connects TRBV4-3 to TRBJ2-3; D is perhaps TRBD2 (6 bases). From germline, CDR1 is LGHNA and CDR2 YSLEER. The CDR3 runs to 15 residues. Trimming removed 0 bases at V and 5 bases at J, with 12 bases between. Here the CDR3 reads CASSQDSAGLDTQYF. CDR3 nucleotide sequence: TGCGCCAGCAGCCAAGATAGTGCGGGACTAGATACGCAGTATTTT.

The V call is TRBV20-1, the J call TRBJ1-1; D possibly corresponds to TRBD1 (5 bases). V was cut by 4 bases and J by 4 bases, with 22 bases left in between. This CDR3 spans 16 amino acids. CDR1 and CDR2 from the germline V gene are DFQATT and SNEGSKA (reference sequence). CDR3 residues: CSATAYFWGRGTEAFF. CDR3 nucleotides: TGCAGTGCTACCGCTTATTTTTGGGGGAGAGGCACTGAAGCTTTCTTT.

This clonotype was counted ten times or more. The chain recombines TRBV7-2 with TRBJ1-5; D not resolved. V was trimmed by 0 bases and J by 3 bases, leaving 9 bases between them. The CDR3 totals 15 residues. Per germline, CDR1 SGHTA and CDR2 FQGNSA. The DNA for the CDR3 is TGTGCCAGCAGCTTAGCGGCCGTTTACAATCAGCCCCAGCATTTT. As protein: CASSLAAVYNQPQHF. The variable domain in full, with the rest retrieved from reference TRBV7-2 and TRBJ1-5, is GAGVSQSPSNKVTEKGKDVELRCDPISGHTALYWYRQSLGQGLEFLIYFQGNSAPDKSGLPSDRFSAERTGGSVSTLTIQRTQQEDSAVYLCASSLAAVYNQPQHFGDGTRLSIL.

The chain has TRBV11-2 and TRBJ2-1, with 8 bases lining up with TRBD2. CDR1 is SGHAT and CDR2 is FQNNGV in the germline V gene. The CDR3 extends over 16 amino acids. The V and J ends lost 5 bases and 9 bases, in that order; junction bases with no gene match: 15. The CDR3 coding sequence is TGTGCCAGCAGCCCTGTGGGCGGGGGGAATGGCGCTGAGCAGTTCTTC. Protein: CASSPVGGGNGAEQFF.

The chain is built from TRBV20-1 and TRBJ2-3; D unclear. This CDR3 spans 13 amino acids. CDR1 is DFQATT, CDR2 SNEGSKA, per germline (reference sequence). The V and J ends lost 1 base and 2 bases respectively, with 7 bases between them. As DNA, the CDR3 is TGCAGTGCTAGAGGGCCAGACACAGATACGCAGTATTTT. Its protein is CSARGPDTDTQYF.